The TCR beta chain under discussion was sequenced for a study of shared clonotypes between healthy human individuals. Overall study findings and caveats: Naive subsets tended to show greater estimated richness than memory subsets.

The CDR3 spans 14 residues. CDR1 SGHDN and CDR2 FVKESK come from the germline V gene. Data came from immunoSEQ multiplex PCR; TCRdb stores just in-frame clones and leaves some out. The data hold about 680,000 clones, with over 65% observed a single time. In this sample, this clone turned up a few times. The antigen remains unidentified. Naive CD45RA+ and memory CD45RA-negative subsets were split from CD4+ cells. The sequenced sample was memory CD4+ T cells sorted from blood. Subset meaning: CD45RA-negative fraction. The chain links TRBV14 to TRBJ2-5; the match to TRBD1 covers 9 bases. The J call may not be correct, given that the DNA end is closer to TRBJ2-7. The sequence was collected from a woman in her thirties in good health. Here the CDR3 DNA reads TGTGCCAGCAGCCAGATACAGGGGGCGTACGAGCAGTACTTC. Translating gives CASSQIQGAYEQYF.